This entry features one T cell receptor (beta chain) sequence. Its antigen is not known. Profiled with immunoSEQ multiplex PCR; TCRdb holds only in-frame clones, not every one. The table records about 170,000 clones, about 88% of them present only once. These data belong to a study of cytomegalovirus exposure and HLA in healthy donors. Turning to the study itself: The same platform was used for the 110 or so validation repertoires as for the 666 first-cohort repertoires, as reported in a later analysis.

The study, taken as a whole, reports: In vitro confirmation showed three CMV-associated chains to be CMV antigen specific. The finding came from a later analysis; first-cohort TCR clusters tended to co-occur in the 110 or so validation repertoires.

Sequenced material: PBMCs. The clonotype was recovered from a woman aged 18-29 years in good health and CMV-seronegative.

CDR3 sequence reads: CASRKTGNWSNQPQHF. The CDR3 bases are TGTGCCAGTCGGAAGACAGGGAACTGGAGCAATCAGCCCCAGCATTTT. The genes are TRBV2 and TRBJ1-5, with 7 positions matching TRBD1. Trimming removed 9 bases from V and 1 base from J; junction bases left unmatched: 12. The CDR3 sequence is 16 residues long. The V gene's germline CDR1 is SNHLY and CDR2 FYNNEI.